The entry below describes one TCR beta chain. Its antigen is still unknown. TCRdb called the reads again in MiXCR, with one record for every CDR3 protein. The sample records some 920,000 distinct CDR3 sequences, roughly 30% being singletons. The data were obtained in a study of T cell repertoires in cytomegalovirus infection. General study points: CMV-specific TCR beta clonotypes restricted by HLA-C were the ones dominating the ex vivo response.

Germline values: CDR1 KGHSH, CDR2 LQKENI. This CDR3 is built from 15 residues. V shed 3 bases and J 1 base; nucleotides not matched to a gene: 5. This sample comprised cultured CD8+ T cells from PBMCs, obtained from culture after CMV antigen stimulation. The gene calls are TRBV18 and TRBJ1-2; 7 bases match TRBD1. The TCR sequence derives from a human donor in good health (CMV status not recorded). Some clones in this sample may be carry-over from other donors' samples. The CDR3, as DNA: TGTGCCAGCTCACCCAGGACAGGAGATAACTATGGCTACACCTTC. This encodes CASSPRTGDNYGYTF.